These T cell receptor beta chains were read from a single sample in a study of OX40 agonist ivuxolimab in advanced cancers. Repertoires were generated with immunoSEQ multiplex PCR, while TCRdb's copy carries only in-frame clones and drops some. The sample lists tens of thousands of clones, about 87% occurring once. The material was CD4+ or CD8+ T cells sorted from blood, obtained in a trial of the OX40 agonist ivuxolimab. The receptors derive from an adult with an advanced solid tumor such as melanoma, head and neck, liver or kidney cancer. The CDR3 runs from the conserved cysteine through the conserved F or W. A D gene is named only where the DNA matches it firmly. Clone size, where shown, is once, few, many, or a class for clones that have expanded.

.	TRBV10-3	once	TRBJ2-3	CAISESEGRTDTQYF	TGTGCCATCAGTGAGTCTGAAGGGAGAACAGATACGCAGTATTTT
TRBD2	TRBV7-2	.	TRBJ2-7	CASSPVDSGSHEQYF	TGTGCCAGCAGCCCCGTAGATAGCGGGAGCCACGAGCAGTACTTC
TRBD2	TRBV11-2	.	TRBJ2-1	CASSTAGVEQFF	TGTGCCAGCAGTACCGCGGGAGTAGAGCAGTTCTTC
TRBD2	TRBV7-9	.	TRBJ2-1	CASTELARQFF	TGTGCCAGCACCGAACTAGCGAGGCAGTTCTTC
.	TRBV11-1	.	TRBJ1-4	CASSSKAGCEKLFF	TGTGCCAGCAGCTCCAAGGCAGGGTGTGAAAAACTGTTTTTT
.	TRBV30	.	TRBJ2-5	CAWSVLQGRLGTQYF	TGTGCCTGGAGTGTACTCCAAGGTCGGCTAGGGACCCAGTACTTC
TRBD2	TRBV5-4	.	TRBJ2-1	CASSYQREAHNEQFF	TGTGCCAGCAGCTACCAGCGGGAGGCCCACAATGAGCAGTTCTTC
.	TRBV9	.	TRBJ2-5	CASSPHPFNGETQYF	TGTGCCAGCAGCCCGCACCCTTTTAACGGAGAGACCCAGTACTTC
.	TRBV5-8	once	TRBJ2-3	CASSLSTGGTSTDTQYF	TGTGCCAGCAGCTTATCCACTGGCGGAACTAGCACAGATACGCAGTATTTT
.	TRBV19	.	TRBJ1-5	CASSIGGSGQPQHF	TGTGCCAGTAGTATAGGGGGGTCCGGTCAGCCCCAGCATTTT
TRBD2	TRBV27	.	TRBJ2-1	CASSPGTSGRGSYNEQFF	TGTGCCAGCAGTCCCGGGACTAGCGGGAGGGGAAGTTACAATGAGCAGTTCTTC
.	TRBV5-1	.	TRBJ2-1	CASSPRSYNEQFF	TGCGCCAGCAGCCCACGTTCGTACAATGAGCAGTTCTTC
.	TRBV7-7	.	TRBJ1-3	CASSLDAPGAHGNTIYF	TGTGCTAGCAGCTTAGACGCTCCCGGGGCCCATGGAAACACCATATATTTT
.	TRBV2	.	TRBJ2-2	CASSGGLPSTGELFF	TGTGCCAGCAGTGGTGGACTGCCCAGCACCGGGGAGCTGTTTTTT
.	TRBV19	.	TRBJ2-7	CASSIGDTYEQYF	TGTGCCAGTAGTATCGGAGATACCTACGAGCAGTACTTC
TRBD2	TRBV11-2	.	TRBJ2-2	CASSLRTSGTNTGELFF	TGTGCCAGCAGCCTACGGACTAGCGGGACGAACACCGGGGAGCTGTTTTTT
.	TRBV5-4	.	TRBJ2-1	CASSWTARNEQFF	TGTGCCAGCAGCTGGACCGCCCGGAATGAGCAGTTCTTC
TRBD2	TRBV11-3	.	TRBJ2-1	CASSRLTTLAGGLGNEQFF	TGTGCCAGCAGCCGCTTAACAACACTAGCGGGGGGGCTGGGAAATGAGCAGTTCTTC
TRBD2	TRBV7-8	.	TRBJ2-5	CASSSWGREGQETQYF	TGTGCCAGCAGCTCCTGGGGGCGGGAGGGCCAAGAGACCCAGTACTTC
.	TRBV29-1	.	TRBJ1-1	CSVRPKNTEAFF	TGCAGCGTAAGACCGAAGAACACTGAAGCTTTCTTT
.	TRBV2	.	TRBJ2-1	CASTGESSYNEQFF	TGTGCCAGCACCGGCGAGAGCTCCTACAATGAGCAGTTCTTC
TRBD1	TRBV28	.	TRBJ2-2	CASSPWTGQFGELFF	TGTGCCAGCAGCCCCTGGACAGGGCAGTTCGGGGAGCTGTTTTTT
TRBD2	TRBV7-3	.	TRBJ2-2	CASSTSGSRTGELFF	TGTGCCAGCAGCACTAGCGGGAGCAGGACCGGGGAGCTGTTTTTT
.	TRBV7-8	.	TRBJ2-2	CASSQTFPGELFF	TGTGCCAGCAGTCAAACTTTTCCCGGGGAGCTGTTTTTT
TRBD2	TRBV7-8	.	TRBJ2-1	CASSLLADNEQFF	TGTGCCAGCAGCCTACTAGCGGACAATGAGCAGTTCTTC
.	TRBV19	once	TRBJ2-1	CASSIGSYNEQFF	TGTGCCAGTAGTATCGGCAGTTACAATGAGCAGTTCTTC
TRBD2	TRBV9	.	TRBJ2-1	CASSPGTSGKGWGNEQFF	TGTGCCAGCAGCCCCGGGACTAGCGGAAAGGGATGGGGCAATGAGCAGTTCTTC
TRBD2	TRBV5-8	.	TRBJ2-1	CASSLIGTSGGNEQFF	TGTGCCAGCAGCTTGATCGGGACTAGCGGCGGCAATGAGCAGTTCTTC
.	TRBV30	.	TRBJ2-1	CAWNSGTPPWNEQFF	TGTGCCTGGAACAGTGGGACTCCCCCTTGGAATGAGCAGTTCTTC
.	TRBV19	.	TRBJ1-5	CASSTPGTTHIVGNQPQHF	TGTGCCAGTAGTACTCCCGGGACAACCCATATTGTCGGCAATCAGCCCCAGCATTTT
TRBD2	TRBV5-1	.	TRBJ2-5	CASSLDPGGLQTQYF	TGCGCCAGCAGCTTGGATCCGGGAGGGCTTCAGACCCAGTACTTC
.	TRBV2	.	TRBJ1-2	CAGAGGVNYGYTF	TGTGCCGGAGCCGGGGGCGTCAACTATGGCTACACCTTC
.	TRBV6-5	once	TRBJ1-1	CASSYKVFGGLTEAFF	TGTGCCAGCAGTTACAAGGTTTTTGGAGGGCTCACTGAAGCTTTCTTT
.	TRBV23-1	.	TRBJ1-2	CASSQFQGNYGYTF	TGCGCCAGCAGTCAATTCCAGGGAAACTATGGCTACACCTTC
.	TRBV2	once	TRBJ2-3	CASSEGRGATDTQYF	TGTGCCAGCAGTGAAGGGCGGGGAGCCACAGATACGCAGTATTTT
.	TRBV7-3	.	TRBJ2-3	CASSLEPWADTQYF	TGTGCCAGCAGCTTAGAACCCTGGGCAGATACGCAGTATTTT
TRBD1	TRBV4-1	.	TRBJ1-1	CASSRRQGSDTEAFF	TGCGCCAGCAGCCGCAGACAGGGGTCGGACACTGAAGCTTTCTTT
.	TRBV2	.	TRBJ1-2	CASSLQGGDGYGYTF	TGTGCCAGCAGCTTACAGGGCGGTGATGGCTATGGCTACACCTTC
TRBD2	TRBV28	.	TRBJ2-7	CASNPSGRNSYEQYF	TGTGCCAGCAATCCTAGCGGGAGGAACTCCTACGAGCAGTACTTC
.	TRBV5-3	few	TRBJ2-7	CARRAGQGPYEQYF	TGTGCCAGAAGAGCAGGCCAGGGCCCTTACGAGCAGTACTTC
.	TRBV28	.	TRBJ2-7	CASSLTAYEQYF	TGTGCCAGCAGTTTGACTGCCTACGAGCAGTACTTC
.	TRBV7-9	.	TRBJ2-7	CASSPSSPRGHYYF	TGTGCCAGCAGCCCAAGTTCCCCGCGGGGCCATTATTACTTC
TRBD1	TRBV29-1	.	TRBJ1-3	CSVGQATSSGNTIYF	TGCAGCGTCGGACAGGCTACTAGCTCTGGAAACACCATATATTTT
.	TRBV6-6	.	TRBJ2-1	CASSPQGLGYNEQFF	TGTGCCAGCAGTCCTCAGGGGTTAGGCTACAATGAGCAGTTCTTC
.	TRBV18	.	TRBJ2-5	CASSPGGGGTQYF	TGTGCCAGCTCACCAGGCGGAGGTGGGACCCAGTACTTC
.	TRBV5-3	.	TRBJ2-1	CARSYCGLWSYNEQFF	TGTGCCAGAAGCTATTGCGGGCTTTGGTCCTACAATGAGCAGTTCTTC
.	TRBV2	.	TRBJ2-1	CATSGYNEQFF	TGTGCCACCAGCGGTTACAATGAGCAGTTCTTC
.	TRBV6-1	.	TRBJ2-1	CASSLVGGEQFF	TGTGCCAGCAGTCTCGTTGGGGGTGAGCAGTTCTTC
.	TRBV6-5	.	TRBJ1-1	CASSSYGNMNTEAFF	TGTGCCAGCAGTTCCTACGGGAATATGAACACTGAAGCTTTCTTT
.	TRBV4-2	once	TRBJ1-4	CASSQVAGNEKLFF	TGTGCCAGCAGCCAAGTGGCTGGGAATGAAAAACTGTTTTTT
.	TRBV19	.	TRBJ1-4	CASSGRDKQVLKLFF	TGTGCCAGTAGTGGACGGGACAAACAGGTGTTGAAACTGTTTTTT
.	TRBV2	.	TRBJ2-5	CASSVDRTAQETQYF	TGTGCCAGCAGTGTTGACCGGACGGCCCAAGAGACCCAGTACTTC